The present TCR beta chain was sequenced within a study of cytomegalovirus exposure and HLA in healthy donors. Overall study results and limits: It was assumed in the presence/absence analyses that sequencing depth was roughly uniform across donors. As a later analysis showed, several of the most significant clusters appeared to be linked to common viral pathogens. A few chains linked to CMV were shown in vitro to be specific for CMV antigens.

The CDR3 contains 16 residues. The germline V gene has CDR1 SGHVS and CDR2 FQNEAQ. With 1 base removed from V and 0 bases from J, the gap between germline ends came to 10 bases. In this sample, this clone turned up once. What it recognizes is unknown. It was with 60 Vbeta and 13 Jbeta primers that the PCR ran. Using immunoSEQ multiplex PCR, the repertoire was profiled, and TCRdb retains in-frame clones only, with some absent. The profile covers some 150,000 clones, with 81% appearing a single time and over 10% taken by the ten largest. This TCR derives from a woman in her fifties or sixties in good health and CMV-seronegative. The rearrangement joins TRBV7-8 to TRBJ1-5; tentative D call: TRBD1 (6 bases). The sequenced sample consisted of PBMCs. The CDR3 DNA sequence: TGTGCCAGCAGCTTAGTGACAGGCTATAGCAATCAGCCCCAGCATTTT. This translates into CASSLVTGYSNQPQHF.